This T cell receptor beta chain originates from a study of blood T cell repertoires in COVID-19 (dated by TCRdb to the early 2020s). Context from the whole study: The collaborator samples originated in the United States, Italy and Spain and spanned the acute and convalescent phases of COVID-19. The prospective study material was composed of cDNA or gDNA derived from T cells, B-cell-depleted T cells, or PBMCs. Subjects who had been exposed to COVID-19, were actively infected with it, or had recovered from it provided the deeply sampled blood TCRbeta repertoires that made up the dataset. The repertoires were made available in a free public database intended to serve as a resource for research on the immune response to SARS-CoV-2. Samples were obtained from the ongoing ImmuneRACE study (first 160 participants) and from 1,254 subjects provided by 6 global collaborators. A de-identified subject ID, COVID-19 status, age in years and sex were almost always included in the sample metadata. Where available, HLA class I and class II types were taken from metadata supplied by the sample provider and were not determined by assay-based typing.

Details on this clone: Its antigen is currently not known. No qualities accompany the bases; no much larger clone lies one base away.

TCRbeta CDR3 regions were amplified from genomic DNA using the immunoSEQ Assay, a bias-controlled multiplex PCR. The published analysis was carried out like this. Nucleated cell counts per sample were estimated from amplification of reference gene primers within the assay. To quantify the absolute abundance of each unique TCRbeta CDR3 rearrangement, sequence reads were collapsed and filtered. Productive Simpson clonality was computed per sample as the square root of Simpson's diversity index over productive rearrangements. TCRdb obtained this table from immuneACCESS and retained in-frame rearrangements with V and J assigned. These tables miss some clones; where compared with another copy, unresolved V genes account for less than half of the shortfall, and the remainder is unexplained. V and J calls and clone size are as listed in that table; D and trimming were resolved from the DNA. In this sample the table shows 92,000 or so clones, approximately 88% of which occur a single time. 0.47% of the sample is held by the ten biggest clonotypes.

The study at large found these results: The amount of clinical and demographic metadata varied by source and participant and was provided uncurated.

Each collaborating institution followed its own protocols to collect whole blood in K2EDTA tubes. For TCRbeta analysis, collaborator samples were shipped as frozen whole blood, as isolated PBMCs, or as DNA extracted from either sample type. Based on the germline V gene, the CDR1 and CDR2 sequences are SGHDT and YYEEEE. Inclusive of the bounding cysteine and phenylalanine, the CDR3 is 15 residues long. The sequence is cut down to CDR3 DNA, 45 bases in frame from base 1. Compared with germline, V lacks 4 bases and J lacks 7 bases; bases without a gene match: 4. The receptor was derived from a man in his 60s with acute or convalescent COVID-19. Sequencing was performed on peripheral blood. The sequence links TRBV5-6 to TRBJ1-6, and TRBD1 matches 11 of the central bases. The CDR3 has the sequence CASSEDRGRNSPLHF. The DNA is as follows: TGTGCCAGCAGCGAGGACAGGGGGCGAAATTCACCCCTCCACTTT. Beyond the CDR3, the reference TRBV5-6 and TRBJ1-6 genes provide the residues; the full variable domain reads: DAGVTQSPTHLIKTRGQQVTLRCSPKSGHDTVSWYQQALGQGPQFIFQYYEEEERQRGNFPDRFSGHQFPNYSSELNVNALLLGDSALYLCASSEDRGRNSPLHFGNGTRLTVT.